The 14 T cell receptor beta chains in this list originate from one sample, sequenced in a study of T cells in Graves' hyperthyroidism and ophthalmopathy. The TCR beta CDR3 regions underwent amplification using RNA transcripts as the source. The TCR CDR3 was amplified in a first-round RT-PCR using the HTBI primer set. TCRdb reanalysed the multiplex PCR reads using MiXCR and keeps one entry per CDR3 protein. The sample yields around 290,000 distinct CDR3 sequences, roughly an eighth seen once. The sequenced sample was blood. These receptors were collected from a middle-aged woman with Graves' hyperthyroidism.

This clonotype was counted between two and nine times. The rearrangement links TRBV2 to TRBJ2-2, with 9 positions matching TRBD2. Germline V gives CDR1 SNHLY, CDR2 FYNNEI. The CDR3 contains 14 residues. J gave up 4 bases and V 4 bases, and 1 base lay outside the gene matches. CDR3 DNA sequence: TGTGCCAGCAGTGCACTAGCGGGCACCGGGGAGCTGTTTTTT. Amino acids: CASSALAGTGELFF.

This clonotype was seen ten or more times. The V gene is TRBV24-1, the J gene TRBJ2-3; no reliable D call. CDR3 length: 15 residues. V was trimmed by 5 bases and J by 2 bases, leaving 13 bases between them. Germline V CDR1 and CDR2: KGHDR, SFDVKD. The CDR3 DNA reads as TGTGCCACCAGTGTTGTCAAGGGAAACACAGATACGCAGTATTTT. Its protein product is CATSVVKGNTDTQYF.

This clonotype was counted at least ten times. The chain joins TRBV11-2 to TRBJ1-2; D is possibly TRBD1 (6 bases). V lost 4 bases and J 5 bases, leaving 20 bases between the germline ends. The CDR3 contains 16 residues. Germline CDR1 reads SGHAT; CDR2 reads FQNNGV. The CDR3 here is CASSSSRAGAPYGYTF. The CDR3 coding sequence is TGTGCCAGCAGCTCCTCTCGGGCGGGGGCGCCGTATGGCTACACCTTC.

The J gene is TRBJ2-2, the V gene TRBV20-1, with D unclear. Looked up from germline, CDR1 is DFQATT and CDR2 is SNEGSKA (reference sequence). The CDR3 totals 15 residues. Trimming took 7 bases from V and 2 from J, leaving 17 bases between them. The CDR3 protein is CSVINPQSNTGELFF. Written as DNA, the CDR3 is TGCAGTGTTATTAATCCACAGTCCAACACCGGGGAGCTGTTTTTT.

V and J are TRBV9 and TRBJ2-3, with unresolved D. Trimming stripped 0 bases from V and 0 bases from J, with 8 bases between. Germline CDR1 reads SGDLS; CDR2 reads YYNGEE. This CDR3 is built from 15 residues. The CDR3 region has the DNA TGTGCCAGCAGCGTAGAACTAACTAGCACAGATACGCAGTATTTT. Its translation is CASSVELTSTDTQYF.

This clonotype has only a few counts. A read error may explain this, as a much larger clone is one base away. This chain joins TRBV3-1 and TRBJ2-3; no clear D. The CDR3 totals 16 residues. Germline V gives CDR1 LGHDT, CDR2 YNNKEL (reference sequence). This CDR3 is CARSQGYSPPGDTQYF. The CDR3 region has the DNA TGTGCCCGCAGCCAAGGGTACAGCCCTCCCGGAGATACGCAGTATTTT.

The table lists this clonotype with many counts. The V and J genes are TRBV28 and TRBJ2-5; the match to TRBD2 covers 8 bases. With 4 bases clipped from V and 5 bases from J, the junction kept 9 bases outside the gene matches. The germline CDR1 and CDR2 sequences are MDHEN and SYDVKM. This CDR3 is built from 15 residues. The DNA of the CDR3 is TGTGCCAGCAGTTACCAATCCGGGGGGGGGGAGACCCAGTACTTC. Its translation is CASSYQSGGGETQYF.

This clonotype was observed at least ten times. CDR3 in amino acids: CASSYLLAAGEQYF. Here the CDR3 DNA reads TGTGCCAGCAGTTACCTTCTAGCGGCGGGGGAGCAGTACTTC. The chain employs TRBV28 and TRBJ2-7; TRBD2 aligns across 7 bases. The CDR3 runs 14 residues. Germline V lookup: CDR1 MDHEN, CDR2 SYDVKM. The J segment lost 7 bases and the V segment lost 4 bases, leaving 10 bases of the junction unmatched.

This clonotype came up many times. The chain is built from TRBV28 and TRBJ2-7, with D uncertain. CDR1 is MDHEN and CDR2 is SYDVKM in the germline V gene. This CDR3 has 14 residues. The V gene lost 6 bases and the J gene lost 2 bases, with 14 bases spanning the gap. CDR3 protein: CASSPTLRTYEQYF. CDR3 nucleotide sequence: TGTGCCAGCAGCCCAACCCTTCGAACCTACGAGCAGTACTTC.

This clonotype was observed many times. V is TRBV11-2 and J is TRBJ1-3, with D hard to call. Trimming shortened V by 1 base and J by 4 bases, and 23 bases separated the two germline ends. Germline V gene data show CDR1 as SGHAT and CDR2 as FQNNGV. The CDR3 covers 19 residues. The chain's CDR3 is CASSLGLAGRRRTGNTIYF. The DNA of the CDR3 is TGTGCCAGCAGCTTAGGACTTGCTGGGAGACGGAGGACGGGAAACACCATATATTTT.

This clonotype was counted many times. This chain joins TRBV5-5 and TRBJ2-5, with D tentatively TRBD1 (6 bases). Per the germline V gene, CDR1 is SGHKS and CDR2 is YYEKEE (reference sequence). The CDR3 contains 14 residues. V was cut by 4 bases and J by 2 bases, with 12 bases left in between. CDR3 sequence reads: CASSARTDQETQYF. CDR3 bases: TGTGCCAGCAGCGCGAGGACAGATCAAGAGACCCAGTACTTC.

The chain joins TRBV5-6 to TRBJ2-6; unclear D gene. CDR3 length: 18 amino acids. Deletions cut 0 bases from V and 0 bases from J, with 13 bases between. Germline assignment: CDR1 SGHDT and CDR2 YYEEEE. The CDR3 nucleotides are TGTGCCAGCAGCTTGGCTTTGACACGCGGCTCTGGGGCCAACGTCCTGACTTTC. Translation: CASSLALTRGSGANVLTF.

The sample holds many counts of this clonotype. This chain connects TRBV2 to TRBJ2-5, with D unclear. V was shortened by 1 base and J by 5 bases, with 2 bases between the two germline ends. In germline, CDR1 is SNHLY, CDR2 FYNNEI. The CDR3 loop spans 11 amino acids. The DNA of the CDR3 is TGTGCCAGCAGTGAAGGGGAGACCCAGTACTTC. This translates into CASSEGETQYF.

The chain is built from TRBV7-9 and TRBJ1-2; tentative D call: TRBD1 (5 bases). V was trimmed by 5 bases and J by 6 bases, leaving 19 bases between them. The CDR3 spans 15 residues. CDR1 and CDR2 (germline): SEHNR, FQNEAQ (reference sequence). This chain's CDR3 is CASSPPWVGGDGYTF. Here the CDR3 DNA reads TGTGCCAGCAGCCCTCCGTGGGTGGGAGGGGATGGCTACACCTTC.